This TCR beta chain is from a study of beta chain features in type 1 diabetes. Of the isolated RNA, all was reverse transcribed, and so the sequenced material was expressed TCRB transcripts. Data came from immunoSEQ multiplex PCR; TCRdb stores just in-frame clones and leaves some out. The sample consists of 150,000 to 200,000 clones, over 7.5% of them appearing once. There are many counts of this clone. Other DNA sequences in this specimen translate into the identical CDR3. There are 16 residues in the CDR3. Germline-derived CDR1 and CDR2 are MGHRA and YSYEKL. The V end was cut by 0 bases, the J end by 3 bases, with 13 bases between.

Sequences were obtained from central memory CD4+ T cells from blood. The TCR originated in a woman under 30 in good health. This chain uses TRBV4-1 with TRBJ2-3, with TRBD1 as a possible D gene (5 bases). As DNA, the CDR3 is TGCGCCAGCAGCCAAGATCTAGGACACAGTACAGATACGCAGTATTTT. It codes for CASSQDLGHSTDTQYF.